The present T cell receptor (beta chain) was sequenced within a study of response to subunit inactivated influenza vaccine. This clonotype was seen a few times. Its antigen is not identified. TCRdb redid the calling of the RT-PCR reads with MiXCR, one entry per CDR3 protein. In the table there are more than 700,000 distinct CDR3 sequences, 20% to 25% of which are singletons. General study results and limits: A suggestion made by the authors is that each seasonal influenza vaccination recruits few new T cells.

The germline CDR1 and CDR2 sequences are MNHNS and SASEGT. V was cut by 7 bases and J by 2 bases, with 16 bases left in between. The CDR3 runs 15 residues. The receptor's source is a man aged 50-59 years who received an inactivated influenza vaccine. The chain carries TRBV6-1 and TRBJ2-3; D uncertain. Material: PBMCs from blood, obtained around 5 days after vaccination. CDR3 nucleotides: TGTGCCAGCACCCCGCGCAGCGAAAACACAGATACGCAGTATTTT. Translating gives CASTPRSENTDTQYF.